The subject of this entry is one T cell receptor (beta chain). Study processing details: It was from reference gene primer amplification that nucleated cell counts were estimated. Some clones are missing from TCRdb's copy, which holds only in-frame ones; the method was immunoSEQ multiplex PCR. That table gives V, J and clone size, and the DNA gave D and trimming. The sample shows more than 200,000 clones, 70% to 90% of them seen only once. The data were obtained in a study of blood T cell repertoires in COVID-19. About the research overall: Researchers got acute and convalescent COVID-19 samples from the United States, Italy and Spain. Nucleic acid was either cDNA or gDNA, and it came from T cells, B-cell-depleted T cells, or PBMCs.

After removal of 7 bases from V and 5 bases from J, the junction contained 8 bases not matched to a gene. This CDR3 is built from 15 residues. The V gene's germline CDR1 is MNHEY and CDR2 SVGAGI. The J gene is TRBJ2-3, the V gene TRBV6-5; 11 positions agree with TRBD2. The sample taken for sequencing was peripheral blood. The sequence was obtained from a man aged 35-49 years with acute or convalescent COVID-19. Here the CDR3 DNA reads TGTGCCAGCACTGGACTAGCGGGCGCAGAAGATACGCAGTATTTT. It encodes CASTGLAGAEDTQYF.